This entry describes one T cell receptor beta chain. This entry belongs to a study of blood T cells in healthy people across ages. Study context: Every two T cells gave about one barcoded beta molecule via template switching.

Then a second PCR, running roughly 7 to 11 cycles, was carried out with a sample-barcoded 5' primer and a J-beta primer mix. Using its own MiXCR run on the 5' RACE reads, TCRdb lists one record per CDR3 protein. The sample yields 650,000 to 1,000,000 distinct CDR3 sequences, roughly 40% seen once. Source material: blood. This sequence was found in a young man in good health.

The DNA of the CDR3 is TGTGCCAGCAGCCAAGGTTTGCTGTCGTCCTACGAGCAGTACTTC. It is translated as CASSQGLLSSYEQYF. The chain employs TRBV3-1 and TRBJ2-7, with D uncertain. V shed 1 base and J shed 1 base, with 11 bases lying between them. Germline V gene data show CDR1 as LGHDT and CDR2 as YNNKEL (reference sequence). This CDR3 is built from 15 residues.